Listed here are 11 T cell receptor beta chains from one sample, sequenced in a study of early T cells in non-severe SARS-CoV-2 infection. MiXCR, run by TCRdb on the 5' RACE reads, gives a single entry per CDR3 protein. The sample carries tens of thousands of distinct CDR3 sequences, 5% to 6.5% recorded once. Input material: whole blood. These receptors all stem from an adult who was a healthcare worker with PCR-confirmed SARS-CoV-2 infection or an uninfected control (not recorded which).

This clonotype has at least ten counts. The chain combines TRBV29-1 with TRBJ2-2; D is unclear. Germline assignment: CDR1 SQVTM and CDR2 ANQGSEA. Trimming removed 3 bases at V and 6 bases at J, with 8 bases between. The CDR3 length is 12 residues. The CDR3 DNA sequence: TGCAGCGTTGAGCCCGTCCCCGGGGAGCTGTTTTTT. Its protein is CSVEPVPGELFF.

This clonotype was recorded at least ten times. The J gene is TRBJ2-3, the V gene TRBV10-2; 7 nucleotides line up with TRBD2. The germline CDR1 and CDR2 sequences are WSHSY and SAAADI. The junction had 2 bases not matched to a gene; V was cut back by 8 bases and J by 0 bases. This CDR3 has 13 amino acids. The CDR3 loop reads CASGTTSTDTQYF. CDR3 in DNA: TGCGCCAGCGGGACTACTAGCACAGATACGCAGTATTTT.

This clonotype was picked up many times. This chain links TRBV6-2 or TRBV6-3 with TRBJ1-1, with D possibly matching TRBD1 (6 bases). The V end was cut by 5 bases, the J end by 1 base, with 14 bases between. From germline, CDR1 is MNHEY and CDR2 SVGEGT. This CDR3 has 15 amino acids. CDR3 DNA sequence: TGTGCCAGCAGTCTATCCCGGACAGCGAACACTGAAGCTTTCTTT. It yields the protein CASSLSRTANTEAFF.

On this clonotype: The junction departs from the called germline gene at one end, perhaps through a read error. This sequence joins TRBV29-1 and TRBJ1-1; D is perhaps TRBD1 (5 bases). Per the germline V gene, CDR1 is SQVTM and CDR2 is ANQGSEA. CDR3 size: 12 residues. The CDR3 loop is CGVRGTGTEAFF. CDR3 coding DNA: TGCGGCGTTCGAGGGACGGGGACTGAAGCTTTCTTT.

This clonotype came up many times. This sequence joins TRBV5-5 and TRBJ2-1; D gene ambiguous. Trimming stripped 2 bases from V and 7 bases from J, with 7 bases between. Germline V gives CDR1 SGHKS, CDR2 YYEKEE (reference sequence). The CDR3 spans 12 residues. Here the CDR3 reads CASSFERNEQFF. The CDR3 nucleotides read TGTGCCAGCAGCTTTGAGAGAAATGAGCAGTTCTTC. The full variable domain, completed using reference TRBV5-5 and TRBJ2-1, is DAGVTQSPTHLIKTRGQQVTLRCSPISGHKSVSWYQQVLGQGPQFIFQYYEKEERGRGNFPDRFSARQFPNYSSELNVNALLLGDSALYLCASSFERNEQFFGPGTRLTVL.

This clonotype appeared many times. The rearrangement uses TRBV6-2 or TRBV6-3 and TRBJ1-2; possible D gene TRBD1, 6 bases. Germline CDR1 is MNHEY and CDR2 is SVGEGT. This CDR3 is 17 amino acids long. The V and J ends lost 0 bases and 1 base respectively, with 15 bases between them. CDR3: CASSYSETGDVNYGYTF. CDR3 sequence (DNA): TGTGCCAGCAGTTACTCCGAGACAGGCGACGTTAACTATGGCTACACCTTC.

This clonotype showed up many times. The chain joins TRBV5-1 to TRBJ2-5; TRBD2 is a possible D gene (5 bases). Trimming stripped 0 bases from V and 0 bases from J, with 6 bases between. Germline assignment: CDR1 SGHRS and CDR2 YFSETQ. This CDR3 is built from 14 residues. CDR3 protein: CASSLGGNQETQYF. The CDR3 DNA is TGCGCCAGCAGCTTGGGAGGGAACCAAGAGACCCAGTACTTC.

There are many counts of this clonotype. The chain uses TRBV19 and TRBJ1-1, with unresolved D. Germline V gene lookup returns CDR1 LNHDA and CDR2 SQIVND (reference sequence). V lost 5 bases and J 4 bases, leaving 23 bases between the germline ends. The CDR3 is 17 amino acids. Here the CDR3 reads CASSLASPLLAGTEAFF. CDR3 DNA: TGTGCCAGTAGTCTCGCCTCGCCCTTGCTCGCGGGCACTGAAGCTTTCTTT.

This clonotype was seen ten or more times. The V and J genes are TRBV13 and TRBJ1-4; D unclear. This CDR3 contains 13 residues. From germline, CDR1 is PRHDT and CDR2 FYEKMQ (reference sequence). V was pared by 5 bases and J by 5 bases, with 9 bases between. The CDR3 protein is CASSHRANEKLFF. DNA of the CDR3: TGTGCCAGCAGCCACCGGGCAAATGAAAAACTGTTTTTT.

As to this clonotype: Being one base from a much bigger clone, this may be a read error. It is likely a read error, because the conserved phenylalanine at the end of the CDR3 is missing. This sequence joins TRBV7-2 and TRBJ2-1; D perhaps matches TRBD1 (5 bases). CDR1 SGHTA and CDR2 FQGNSA come from the germline V gene. The length of the CDR3 is 15 residues. V lost 5 bases, J lost 4 bases, and 15 bases lay in between. The CDR3 loop is CASSPGRTLYNEQFS. DNA for the CDR3: TGTGCCAGCAGCCCCGGACGGACACTTTACAATGAGCAGTTCTCC.

In its sample, this clonotype was seen many times. This sequence joins TRBV5-1 and TRBJ2-3; 7 bases line up with TRBD2. Germline CDR1 and CDR2: SGHRS and YFSETQ. The CDR3 runs to 14 residues. Trimming cost V 4 bases and J 2 bases; bases outside gene matches: 4. The CDR3 region has the DNA TGCGCCAGCAGCCCAGGACTAGACACAGATACGCAGTATTTT. It codes for CASSPGLDTDTQYF.